The table lists the clone carrying this TCR beta chain with many counts. Its antigen is currently unknown. This entry belongs to a study of T-cell reconstitution after alpha-beta-depleted transplantation in children. Study results and caveats: From newly produced T cells came most of the T-cell counts and diversity one year after transplant. Some patients owed their high day-60 TCRbeta diversity to surviving recipient T cells and thymic progenitors.

Germline loops: CDR1 SGHAT, CDR2 FQNNGV. Germline trimming cut 5 bases from V and 8 bases from J; bases unmatched to any gene: 11. The CDR3 runs 14 residues. The TCRbeta library incorporated unique molecular identifiers. TCRdb independently ran MiXCR on the PCR reads; one entry per CDR3 protein. The sample carries more than 85,000 distinct CDR3 sequences, about 6.8% recorded once. The sequences come from PBMCs, collected before TCRalphabeta/CD19-depleted stem cell transplant. V and J are TRBV11-2 and TRBJ1-2, with TRBD1 identical over 7 bases. The TCR was taken from a boy aged 2-15 years with acute lymphoblastic leukemia, due to receive a stem cell transplant. The CDR3 bases are TGTGCCAGCAGCCTACTCCAGACAGGGCCCGGCTACACCTTC. Translation gives CASSLLQTGPGYTF.